The 14 T cell receptor beta chains reported below all come from one sample, sequenced in a study of neurological immune-mediated disorders. TCRdb recomputed calls from the 5' RACE reads with MiXCR, one row per CDR3 protein. The data show about 41,000 distinct CDR3 sequences, approximately 15% seen once. Sequencing used CD4+ T cells from blood. These receptors all stem from a woman in her fifties or sixties with HTLV-1-associated myelopathy (HAM/TSP).

The V call is TRBV7-8, the J call TRBJ1-1; the D gene is possibly TRBD1 (6 bases). The germline CDR1 and CDR2 sequences are SGHVS and FQNEAQ. V shed 5 bases and J shed 4 bases, with 14 bases lying between them. This CDR3 comprises 14 residues. Here the CDR3 reads CASSLQGGGTEAFF. The CDR3 region has the DNA TGTGCCAGCAGCCTACAGGGTGGAGGCACTGAAGCTTTCTTT.

This clonotype was detected many times. The chain recombines TRBV7-9 with TRBJ1-2; no reliable D call. Per germline, CDR1 SEHNR and CDR2 FQNEAQ (reference sequence). This CDR3 has 13 amino acids. Between the trimmed V and J ends, which lost 1 base and 3 bases, there was a span of 6 bases. CDR3 amino acids: CASSLGQDYGYTF. The CDR3 DNA reads as TGTGCCAGCAGCTTAGGGCAGGACTATGGCTACACCTTC.

In this sample, this clonotype turned up many times. The gene calls are TRBV9 and TRBJ2-1; D possibly corresponds to TRBD2 (6 bases). This CDR3 contains 15 residues. Trimming shortened V by 0 bases and J by 1 base, and 8 bases separated the two germline ends. From germline, CDR1 is SGDLS and CDR2 YYNGEE. The CDR3 nucleotides read TGTGCCAGCAGCGTAGTCAGCGGGTCCTACAATGAGCAGTTCTTC. Protein sequence: CASSVVSGSYNEQFF.

Ten or more counts support this clonotype. This chain links TRBV5-1 with TRBJ2-3, with no clear D. The CDR3 is 13 residues long. Trimming stripped 5 bases from V and 1 base from J, with 8 bases between. Germline V gene data show CDR1 as SGHRS and CDR2 as YFSETQ. CDR3 protein: CASRGRGTDTQYF. CDR3 sequence (DNA): TGCGCCAGCAGAGGCCGGGGCACAGATACGCAGTATTTT.

This clonotype is categorized as medium-sized. The chain is built from TRBV5-1 and TRBJ1-5, with 9 nucleotides matching TRBD1. From germline, CDR1 is SGHRS and CDR2 YFSETQ. The CDR3 has 15 amino acids. J gave up 4 bases and V 0 bases, and 2 bases lay outside the gene matches. The CDR3 loop reads CASSLGGTGNQPQHF. The CDR3 DNA sequence: TGCGCCAGCAGCTTGGGCGGGACAGGGAATCAGCCCCAGCATTTT.

The sample holds many counts of this clonotype. This chain links TRBV20-1 with TRBJ2-7; no clear D. The germline gives CDR1 DFQATT, CDR2 SNEGSKA (reference sequence). This CDR3 comprises 16 residues. Deletions cut 2 bases from V and 3 bases from J, with 20 bases between. This chain's CDR3 is CSARTQNLNIVYEQYF. The CDR3 DNA follows: TGCAGTGCTAGAACGCAGAACCTCAATATCGTCTACGAGCAGTACTTC.

This clonotype was recorded many times. The J gene is TRBJ1-2, the V gene TRBV4-1; the D is unclear. Germline-derived CDR1 and CDR2 are MGHRA and YSYEKL. The V end was cut by 0 bases, the J end by 1 base, with 3 bases between. CDR3 size: 13 residues. The CDR3 reads CASSQDGNYGYTF. CDR3 in DNA: TGCGCCAGCAGCCAAGATGGTAACTATGGCTACACCTTC.

This clonotype turned up a few times. V and J are TRBV5-4 and TRBJ1-2; TRBD1 might be the D (5 bases). The length of the CDR3 is 13 residues. V lost 0 bases and J lost 8, with 11 bases in between. Germline V gene sequence: CDR1 SGHNT, CDR2 YYREEE (reference sequence). CDR3: CASSLAGTFGYTF. The CDR3 bases are TGTGCCAGCAGCTTGGCCGGGACGTTCGGCTACACCTTC.

In its sample, this clonotype was seen many times. CDR3 loop: CASRRGQQEKDTQYF. CDR3 DNA: TGTGCCAGCAGACGGGGACAACAGGAAAAAGATACGCAGTATTTT. The V gene is TRBV5-6, the J gene TRBJ2-3; D is possibly TRBD1 (6 bases). From germline, CDR1 is SGHDT and CDR2 YYEEEE. The CDR3 consists of 15 residues. The V end was cut by 5 bases, the J end by 5 bases, with 18 bases between.

This clonotype appeared many times. The chain joins TRBV18 to TRBJ1-1; 10 positions match TRBD1. Trimming at V came to 11 bases and at J to 1 base, leaving 10 bases not matched to a gene. Germline CDR1 KGHSH, CDR2 LQKENI. The CDR3 extends over 15 amino acids. The CDR3 nucleotides are TGTGCCTCAACCGGGACAGGGGCTGGGAACACTGAAGCTTTCTTT. This sequence encodes CASTGTGAGNTEAFF.

There are a few counts of this clonotype. This rearrangement joins TRBV5-1 to TRBJ2-1; D not resolved. From germline, CDR1 is SGHRS and CDR2 YFSETQ. V gave up 0 bases and J gave up 0 bases, with 7 bases separating them. The CDR3 contains 15 residues. The CDR3 DNA is TGCGCCAGCAGCTTGGAAGAACACTCCTACAATGAGCAGTTCTTC. Residues: CASSLEEHSYNEQFF.

This clonotype was observed at least ten times. V usage is TRBV12-3 or TRBV12-4 and J usage is TRBJ2-5, with a possible D match to TRBD1 (5 bases). The CDR3 consists of 13 residues. V dropped 5 bases and J dropped 4 bases, with 11 bases sitting between them. The CDR3 spells CASSPARAETQYF. CDR3 nucleotides: TGTGCCAGCAGTCCAGCCAGGGCAGAGACCCAGTACTTC.

This clonotype has ten or more counts. The chain links TRBV6-5 to TRBJ1-6; 7 nucleotides line up with TRBD1. V shed 5 bases and J 7 bases; nucleotides not matched to a gene: 8. The CDR3 length is 15 residues. Germline values: CDR1 MNHEY, CDR2 SVGAGI. The CDR3: CASSNRQGGNSPLHF. The DNA of the CDR3 is TGTGCCAGCAGTAATCGACAGGGAGGCAATTCACCCCTCCACTTT.

This clonotype appeared many times. V is TRBV7-9 and J is TRBJ1-4; 9 bases are shared with TRBD1. The ends lost 4 bases at V and 0 bases at J; junction bases unmatched: 9. This CDR3 is 18 amino acids long. Germline V gene sequence: CDR1 SEHNR, CDR2 FQNEAQ (reference sequence). The CDR3 region is CASSSPRQGVSTNEKLFF. The CDR3 bases are TGTGCCAGCAGCTCACCCAGACAGGGGGTCTCAACTAATGAAAAACTGTTTTTT.